This TCR beta chain was found in a study of regulatory T cells in long-lasting Graves disease. Study-wide results and caveats: Thyroid tissue was not sampled; only peripheral blood was.

Specified time point: newly diagnosed GD, antithyroid drugs for less than 3 months. PBMCs provided the RNA from which the TCR library was made. The patients were drawn from one endocrinology department in Xi'an, China. Staff took around 9.7 milliliters of peripheral blood and put it into EDTA tubes. The V end lost 2 bases, the J end lost 1 base, and 10 bases lay between the germline ends. The CDR3 contains 15 residues. Germline V gene sequence: CDR1 SGDLS, CDR2 YYNGEE. This clonotype was picked up many times. Its antigen is as yet unknown. To make TCR beta libraries, researchers used iRepertoire HTBI primers and Arm-PCR of CDR3 regions. TCRdb processed the multiplex PCR reads anew with MiXCR; each CDR3 protein has one entry. The sample lists under 300,000 distinct CDR3 sequences, 20% occurring once.

The chain combines TRBV9 with TRBJ2-1, with D perhaps TRBD2 (6 bases). The clonotype originates from a female donor with Graves disease. This material consisted of peripheral blood mononuclear cells (PBMCs), taken at new diagnosis, from a patient treated with antithyroid drugs. The CDR3 here is CASSVGGGSYNEQFF. In nucleotides, the CDR3 is TGTGCCAGCAGCGTGGGGGGAGGTTCCTACAATGAGCAGTTCTTC.